Sequencing of this T cell receptor beta chain was carried out in a study of shared T cell receptors in the human thymus. The CDR3 runs to 17 residues. V lost 5 bases to trimming and J lost 0 bases; unmatched junction nucleotides: 7. Germline loops: CDR1 MGHDK, CDR2 SYGVNS. TCRdb's table, derived via immunoSEQ multiplex PCR, lists solely in-frame clones and lacks some. Here the sample spans hundreds of thousands of clones, over 75% being singletons. These sequences were also reported in another study, on human thymus T cells. This second report adds: Among thymic and blood repertoires, usage of V and J genes appeared biased. Thymic repertoires from unrelated individuals overlapped highly, related research reported.

The chain carries TRBV25-1 and TRBJ2-1; 10 bases are a match to TRBD2. The receptor was isolated from a boy under two years old with a congenital heart defect. The sample taken for sequencing was thymocytes. In nucleotides, the CDR3 is TGTGCCAGCAGTTATAGCGGGGGGATTCCCTCCTACAATGAGCAGTTCTTC. This translates into CASSYSGGIPSYNEQFF.